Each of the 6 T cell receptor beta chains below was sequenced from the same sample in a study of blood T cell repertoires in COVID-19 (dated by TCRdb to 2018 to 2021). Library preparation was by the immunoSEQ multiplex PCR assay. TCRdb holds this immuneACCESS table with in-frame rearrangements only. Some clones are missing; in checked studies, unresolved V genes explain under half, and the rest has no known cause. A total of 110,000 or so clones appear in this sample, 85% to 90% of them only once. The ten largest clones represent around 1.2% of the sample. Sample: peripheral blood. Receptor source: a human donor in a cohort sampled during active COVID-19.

The CDR3 loop reads CASSPRQRDSSYNEQFF. CDR3 DNA: TGTGCCAGCAGCCCACGTCAACGGGATAGCTCCTACAATGAGCAGTTCTTC. The V gene is TRBV7-3, the J gene TRBJ2-1; the D gene is possibly TRBD2 (5 bases). The CDR3 covers 17 residues. V was clipped by 5 bases and J by 0 bases, with 17 bases between them. Germline V lookup: CDR1 SGHTA, CDR2 FQGTGA.

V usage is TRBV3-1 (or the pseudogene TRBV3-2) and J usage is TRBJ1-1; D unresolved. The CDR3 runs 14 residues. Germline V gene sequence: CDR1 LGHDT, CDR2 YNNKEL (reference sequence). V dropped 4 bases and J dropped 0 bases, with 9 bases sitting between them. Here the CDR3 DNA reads TGTGCCAGCAGCCCCACGACATTGAACACTGAAGCTTTCTTT. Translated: CASSPTTLNTEAFF.

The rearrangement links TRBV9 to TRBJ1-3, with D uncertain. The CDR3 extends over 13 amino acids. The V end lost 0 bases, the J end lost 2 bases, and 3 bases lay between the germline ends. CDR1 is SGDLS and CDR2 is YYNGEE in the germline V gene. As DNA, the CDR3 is TGTGCCAGCAGCGTAGGTACTGGAAACACCATATATTTT. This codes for CASSVGTGNTIYF.

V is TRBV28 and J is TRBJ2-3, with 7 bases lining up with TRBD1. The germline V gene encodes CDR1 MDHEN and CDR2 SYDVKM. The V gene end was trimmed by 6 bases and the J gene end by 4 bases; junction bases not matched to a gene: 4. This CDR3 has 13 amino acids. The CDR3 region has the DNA TGTGCCAGCAGCAAGACAGGGCCAGATACGCAGTATTTT. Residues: CASSKTGPDTQYF. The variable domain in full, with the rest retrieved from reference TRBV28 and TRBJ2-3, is DVKVTQSSRYLVKRTGEKVFLECVQDMDHENMFWYRQDPGLGLRLIYFSYDVKMKEKGDIPEGYSVSREKKERFSLILESASTNQTSMYLCASSKTGPDTQYFGPGTRLTVL.

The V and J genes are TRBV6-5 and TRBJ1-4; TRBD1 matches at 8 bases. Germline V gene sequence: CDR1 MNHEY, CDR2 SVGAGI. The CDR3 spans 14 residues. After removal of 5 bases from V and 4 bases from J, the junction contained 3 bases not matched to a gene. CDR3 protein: CASSRDRINEKLFF. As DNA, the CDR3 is TGTGCCAGCAGTAGGGACAGGATTAATGAAAAACTGTTTTTT.

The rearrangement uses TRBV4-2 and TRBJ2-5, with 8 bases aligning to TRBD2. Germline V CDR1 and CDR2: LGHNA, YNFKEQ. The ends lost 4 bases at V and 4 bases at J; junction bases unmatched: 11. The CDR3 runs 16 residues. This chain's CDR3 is CASSPLGGGPGETQYF. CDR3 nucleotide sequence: TGTGCCAGCAGCCCCCTTGGCGGGGGGCCAGGAGAGACCCAGTACTTC.